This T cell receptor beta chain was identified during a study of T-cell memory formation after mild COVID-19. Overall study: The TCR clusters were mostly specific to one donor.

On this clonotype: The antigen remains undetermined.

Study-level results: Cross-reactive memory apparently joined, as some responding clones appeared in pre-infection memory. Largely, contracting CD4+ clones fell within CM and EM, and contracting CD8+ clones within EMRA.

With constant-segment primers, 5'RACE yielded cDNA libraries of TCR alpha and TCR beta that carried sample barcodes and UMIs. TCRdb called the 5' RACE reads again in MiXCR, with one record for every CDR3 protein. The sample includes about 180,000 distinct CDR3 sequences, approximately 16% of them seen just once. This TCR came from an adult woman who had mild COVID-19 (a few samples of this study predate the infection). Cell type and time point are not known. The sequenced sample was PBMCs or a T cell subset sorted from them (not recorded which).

CDR3 nucleotide sequence: TGCGCCAGCAGCCAACCCCGGGACAGGGGGCCTGAGCAGTTCTTC. Its translation is CASSQPRDRGPEQFF. The rearrangement uses TRBV4-1 and TRBJ2-1, with 12 nucleotides matching TRBD1. CDR3 length: 15 amino acids. J lost 9 bases, V lost 2 bases, and 5 bases had no gene match. The V gene's germline CDR1 is MGHRA and CDR2 YSYEKL.